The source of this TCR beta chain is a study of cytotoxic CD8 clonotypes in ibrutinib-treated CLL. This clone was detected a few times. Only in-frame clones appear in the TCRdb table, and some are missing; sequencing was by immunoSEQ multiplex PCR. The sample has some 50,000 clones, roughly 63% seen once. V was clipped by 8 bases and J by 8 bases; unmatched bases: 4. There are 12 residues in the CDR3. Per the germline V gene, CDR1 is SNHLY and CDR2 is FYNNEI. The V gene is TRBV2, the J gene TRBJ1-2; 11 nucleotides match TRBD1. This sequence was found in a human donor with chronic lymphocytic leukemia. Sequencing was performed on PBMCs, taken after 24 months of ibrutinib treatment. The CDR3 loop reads CASGGTGGGYTF. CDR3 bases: TGTGCCAGCGGAGGGACAGGGGGAGGCTACACCTTC.